This T cell receptor (beta chain) was identified during a study of blood T cell repertoires in COVID-19. The wider study: Spain, Italy and the United States supplied samples that represented acute and convalescent COVID-19. T cells, B-cell-depleted T cells, or PBMCs provided the cDNA or gDNA that served as material.

CDR1 SQVTM and CDR2 ANQGSEA come from the germline V gene. V lost 2 bases and J 0 bases, leaving 8 bases between the germline ends. CDR3 size: 13 residues. Under the authors' procedure: Amplified reference gene primers provided the basis for estimating nucleated cell counts. TCRdb's copy holds only in-frame clones and misses some; the assay was immunoSEQ multiplex PCR. That table furnishes V, J and clone size, whereas the DNA furnished D and trimming. The data hold tens of thousands of clones, with approximately 88% observed a single time. The specimen sequenced was peripheral blood. The sequence derives from an elderly man with acute or convalescent COVID-19. J is TRBJ2-7 and V is TRBV29-1, with D maybe TRBD1 (5 bases). CDR3 sequence reads: CSVERQNSYEQYF. CDR3 in DNA: TGCAGCGTTGAACGACAGAACTCCTACGAGCAGTACTTC.